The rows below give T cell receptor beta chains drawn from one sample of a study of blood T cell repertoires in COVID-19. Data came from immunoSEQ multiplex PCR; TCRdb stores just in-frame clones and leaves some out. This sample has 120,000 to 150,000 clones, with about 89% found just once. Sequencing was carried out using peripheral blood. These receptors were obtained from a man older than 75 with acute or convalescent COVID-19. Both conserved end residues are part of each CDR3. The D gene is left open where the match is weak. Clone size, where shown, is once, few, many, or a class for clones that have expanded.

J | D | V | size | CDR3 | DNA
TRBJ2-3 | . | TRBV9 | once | CASSLDRTDTQYF | TGTGCCAGCAGCCTAGACAGGACAGATACGCAGTATTTT
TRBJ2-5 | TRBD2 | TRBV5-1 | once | CASSRGLAGEETQYF | TGCGCCAGCAGCAGGGGACTAGCGGGAGAGGAGACCCAGTACTTC
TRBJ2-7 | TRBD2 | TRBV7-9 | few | CASSHGLAEPYEQYF | TGTGCCAGCAGCCACGGACTAGCGGAACCCTACGAGCAGTACTTC
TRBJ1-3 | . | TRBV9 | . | CASSSEVEIRSGNTIYF | TGTGCCAGCAGCTCGGAGGTTGAAATTCGCTCTGGAAACACCATATATTTT
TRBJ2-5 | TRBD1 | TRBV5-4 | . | CASSPGQGRETQYF | TGTGCCAGCAGCCCCGGACAGGGGAGGGAGACCCAGTACTTC
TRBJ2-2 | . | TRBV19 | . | CASRVGLSNTGELFF | TGTGCCAGTAGAGTGGGGCTATCGAACACCGGGGAGCTGTTTTTT
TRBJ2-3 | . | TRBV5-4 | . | CASSFQGSLGDTQYF | TGTGCCAGCAGCTTTCAGGGGAGTCTAGGAGATACGCAGTATTTT
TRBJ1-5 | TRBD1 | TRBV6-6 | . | CASSLTGGGQPQHF | TGTGCCAGCAGTCTTACAGGGGGCGGTCAGCCCCAGCATTTT
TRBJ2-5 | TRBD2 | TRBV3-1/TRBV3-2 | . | CASSQGWGGREETQYF | TGTGCCAGCAGCCAAGGCTGGGGGGGACGCGAAGAGACCCAGTACTTC
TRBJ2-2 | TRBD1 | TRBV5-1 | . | CASSDRPGTAKGTGELFF | TGCGCCAGCAGTGACCGCCCGGGGACAGCAAAGGGCACCGGGGAGCTGTTTTTT
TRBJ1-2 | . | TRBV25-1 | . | CASRPQGSYGYTF | TGTGCCAGCAGACCACAGGGTTCCTATGGCTACACCTTC